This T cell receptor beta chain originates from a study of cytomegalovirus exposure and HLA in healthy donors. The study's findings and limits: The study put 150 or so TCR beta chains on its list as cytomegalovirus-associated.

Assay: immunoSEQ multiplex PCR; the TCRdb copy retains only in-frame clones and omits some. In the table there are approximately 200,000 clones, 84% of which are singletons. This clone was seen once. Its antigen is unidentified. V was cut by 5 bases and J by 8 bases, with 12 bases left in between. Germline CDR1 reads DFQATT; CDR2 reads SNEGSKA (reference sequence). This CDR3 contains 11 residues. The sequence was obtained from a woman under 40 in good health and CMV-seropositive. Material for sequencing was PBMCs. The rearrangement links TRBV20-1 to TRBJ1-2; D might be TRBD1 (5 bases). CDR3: CSALQDVGYTF. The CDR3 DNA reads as TGCAGTGCTTTACAGGACGTCGGCTACACCTTC.